This is a list of T cell receptor beta chains from one sample in a study of metastatic and nonmetastatic thyroid tumors. TCRdb re-called the PCR reads with MiXCR. The table includes about 92,000 clones, 15% detected once. The sample was blood. The receptor set was obtained from a female donor with papillary thyroid cancer or a benign thyroid nodule (not recorded which). Some clones in this sample may be carry-over from other donors' samples. CDR3s leave out the opening cysteine and the closing phenylalanine or tryptophan. For some rows the clone size is stated as once, few or many, or as a class when expanded; others skip it.

J: TRBJ1-5; size: .; V: TRBV6-2/TRBV6-3; CDR3: ASCPPGQLNQPRH
J: TRBJ2-2; size: .; V: TRBV3-1; CDR3: ASSVRDAGTVELF
J: TRBJ2-3; size: many; V: TRBV3-1; CDR3: ASSKNRGSTDTQY
J: TRBJ2-1; size: many; V: TRBV27; CDR3: ASRQQNEQF
J: TRBJ2-3; size: many; V: TRBV2; CDR3: ASSEISTGTDTQY
J: TRBJ2-7; size: few; V: TRBV28; CDR3: ASSSGAASYEQY
J: TRBJ1-6; size: many; V: TRBV30; CDR3: AWSVPELFDSPLH
J: TRBJ2-2; size: many; V: TRBV28; CDR3: ASSPPPGELF
J: TRBJ1-5; size: .; V: TRBV2; CDR3: ASSSRQAVNQPQH
J: TRBJ2-1; size: many; V: TRBV7-7; CDR3: ASSLEGEAEQF
J: TRBJ1-5; size: many; V: TRBV19; CDR3: ASSSRQEDQPQH
J: TRBJ2-3; size: .; V: TRBV20-1; CDR3: SARDPKEGDTQY
J: TRBJ2-5; size: many; V: TRBV20-1; CDR3: SARAPQTQETQY
J: TRBJ2-6; size: many; V: TRBV6-1; CDR3: ASSLGATGAGANVLT
J: TRBJ1-5; size: many; V: TRBV29-1; CDR3: SVRFQAGSNQPQH
J: TRBJ2-7; size: .; V: TRBV6-6; CDR3: ASSYSPGDNEQY
J: TRBJ2-3; size: many; V: TRBV11-1; CDR3: ASSAYSGGFTDTQY
J: TRBJ1-2; size: many; V: TRBV2; CDR3: ASSLRGDGYT
J: TRBJ2-7; size: .; V: TRBV25-1; CDR3: AISEPRDSYEQY
J: TRBJ2-1; size: few; V: TRBV6-1; CDR3: ASSEGVGRVYNEQF
J: TRBJ2-3; size: few; V: TRBV6-2/TRBV6-3; CDR3: TSSYSGLAGSDTQY
J: TRBJ1-1; size: many; V: TRBV3-1; CDR3: ASSQQPVGRVTEAF
J: TRBJ2-3; size: .; V: TRBV5-6; CDR3: ASSPVGGWDTDTQY
J: TRBJ2-7; size: few; V: TRBV28; CDR3: ASSFGMAGREYEQY
J: TRBJ2-7; size: many; V: TRBV5-1; CDR3: ASALVGTGQYEQY
J: TRBJ2-1; size: many; V: TRBV2; CDR3: ASSEALRVYNEQF
J: TRBJ2-7; size: .; V: TRBV4-1; CDR3: ASSQETPGRYEQY
J: TRBJ1-2; size: many; V: TRBV5-1; CDR3: ASSSDPGTGSGYT
J: TRBJ2-6; size: .; V: TRBV10-3; CDR3: AISDGYLSGANVLT
J: TRBJ2-1; size: many; V: TRBV28; CDR3: ASSFQNPRASEQF
J: TRBJ1-4; size: once; V: TRBV20-1; CDR3: SARDREETNEKLF
J: TRBJ1-4; size: many; V: TRBV14; CDR3: ASSQFGATNEKLF
J: TRBJ2-3; size: many; V: TRBV6-1; CDR3: ATIQNRFTDTQY